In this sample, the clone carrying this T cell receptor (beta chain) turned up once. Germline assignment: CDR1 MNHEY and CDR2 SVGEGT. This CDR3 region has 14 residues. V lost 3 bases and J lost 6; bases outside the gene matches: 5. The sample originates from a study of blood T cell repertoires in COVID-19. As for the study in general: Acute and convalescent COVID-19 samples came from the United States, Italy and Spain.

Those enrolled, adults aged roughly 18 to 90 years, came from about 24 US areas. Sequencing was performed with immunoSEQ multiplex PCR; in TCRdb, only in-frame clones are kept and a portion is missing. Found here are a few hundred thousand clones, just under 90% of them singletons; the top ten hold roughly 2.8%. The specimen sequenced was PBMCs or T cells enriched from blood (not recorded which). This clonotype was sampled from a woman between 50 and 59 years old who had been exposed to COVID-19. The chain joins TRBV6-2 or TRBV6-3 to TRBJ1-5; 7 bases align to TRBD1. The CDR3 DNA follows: TGTGCCAGCAGTTATTTACAGGGGTTTCAGCCCCAGCATTTT. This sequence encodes CASSYLQGFQPQHF.